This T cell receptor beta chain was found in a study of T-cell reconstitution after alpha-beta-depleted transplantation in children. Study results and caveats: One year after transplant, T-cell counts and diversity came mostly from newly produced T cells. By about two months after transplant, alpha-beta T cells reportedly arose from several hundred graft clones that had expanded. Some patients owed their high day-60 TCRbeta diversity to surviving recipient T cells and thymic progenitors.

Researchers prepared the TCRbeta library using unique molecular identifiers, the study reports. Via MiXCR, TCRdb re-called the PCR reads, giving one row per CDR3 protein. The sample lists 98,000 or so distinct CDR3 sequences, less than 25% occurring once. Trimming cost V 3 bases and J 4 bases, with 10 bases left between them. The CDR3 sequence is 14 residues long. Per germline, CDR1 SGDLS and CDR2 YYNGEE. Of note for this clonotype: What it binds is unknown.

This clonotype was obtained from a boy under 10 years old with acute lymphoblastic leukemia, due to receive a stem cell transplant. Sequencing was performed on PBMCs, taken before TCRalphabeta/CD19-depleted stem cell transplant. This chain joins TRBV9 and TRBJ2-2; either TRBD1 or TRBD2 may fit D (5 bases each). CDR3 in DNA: TGTGCCAGCAGCGGAAGTGGGGGCACCGGGGAGCTGTTTTTT. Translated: CASSGSGGTGELFF. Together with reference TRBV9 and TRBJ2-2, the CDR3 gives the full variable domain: DSGVTQTPKHLITATGQRVTLRCSPRSGDLSVYWYQQSLDQGLQFLIQYYNGEERAKGNILERFSAQQFPDLHSELNLSSLELGDSALYFCASSGSGGTGELFFGEGSRLTVL.